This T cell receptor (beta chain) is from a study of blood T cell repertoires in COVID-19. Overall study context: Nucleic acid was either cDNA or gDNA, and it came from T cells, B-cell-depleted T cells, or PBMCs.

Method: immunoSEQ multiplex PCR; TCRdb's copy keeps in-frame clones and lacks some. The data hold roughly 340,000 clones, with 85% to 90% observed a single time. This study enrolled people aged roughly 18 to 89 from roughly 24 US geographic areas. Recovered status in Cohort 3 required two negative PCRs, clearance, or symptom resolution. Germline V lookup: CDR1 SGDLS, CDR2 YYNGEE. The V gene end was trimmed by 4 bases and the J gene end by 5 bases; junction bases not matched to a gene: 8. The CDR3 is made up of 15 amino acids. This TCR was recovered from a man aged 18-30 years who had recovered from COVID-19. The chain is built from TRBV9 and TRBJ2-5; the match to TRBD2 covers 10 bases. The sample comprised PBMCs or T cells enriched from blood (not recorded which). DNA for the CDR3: TGTGCCAGCAGCCCCGCCCCACTAGCGGGGGAGACCCAGTACTTC. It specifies CASSPAPLAGETQYF.